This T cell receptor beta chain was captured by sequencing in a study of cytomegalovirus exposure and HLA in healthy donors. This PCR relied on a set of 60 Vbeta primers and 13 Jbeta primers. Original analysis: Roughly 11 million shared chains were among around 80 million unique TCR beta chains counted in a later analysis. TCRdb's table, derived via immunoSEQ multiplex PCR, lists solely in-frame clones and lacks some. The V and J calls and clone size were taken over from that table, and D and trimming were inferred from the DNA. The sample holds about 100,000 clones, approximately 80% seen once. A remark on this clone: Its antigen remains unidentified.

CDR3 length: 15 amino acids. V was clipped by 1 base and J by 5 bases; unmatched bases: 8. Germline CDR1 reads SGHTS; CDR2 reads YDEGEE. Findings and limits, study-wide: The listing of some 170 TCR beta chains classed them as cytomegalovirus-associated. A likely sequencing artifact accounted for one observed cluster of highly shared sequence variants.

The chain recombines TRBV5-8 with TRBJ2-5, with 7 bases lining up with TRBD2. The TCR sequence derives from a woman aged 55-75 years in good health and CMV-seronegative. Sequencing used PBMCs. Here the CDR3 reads CASSLTLLGGETQYF. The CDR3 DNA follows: TGTGCCAGCAGCTTGACACTCCTGGGAGGGGAGACCCAGTACTTC.